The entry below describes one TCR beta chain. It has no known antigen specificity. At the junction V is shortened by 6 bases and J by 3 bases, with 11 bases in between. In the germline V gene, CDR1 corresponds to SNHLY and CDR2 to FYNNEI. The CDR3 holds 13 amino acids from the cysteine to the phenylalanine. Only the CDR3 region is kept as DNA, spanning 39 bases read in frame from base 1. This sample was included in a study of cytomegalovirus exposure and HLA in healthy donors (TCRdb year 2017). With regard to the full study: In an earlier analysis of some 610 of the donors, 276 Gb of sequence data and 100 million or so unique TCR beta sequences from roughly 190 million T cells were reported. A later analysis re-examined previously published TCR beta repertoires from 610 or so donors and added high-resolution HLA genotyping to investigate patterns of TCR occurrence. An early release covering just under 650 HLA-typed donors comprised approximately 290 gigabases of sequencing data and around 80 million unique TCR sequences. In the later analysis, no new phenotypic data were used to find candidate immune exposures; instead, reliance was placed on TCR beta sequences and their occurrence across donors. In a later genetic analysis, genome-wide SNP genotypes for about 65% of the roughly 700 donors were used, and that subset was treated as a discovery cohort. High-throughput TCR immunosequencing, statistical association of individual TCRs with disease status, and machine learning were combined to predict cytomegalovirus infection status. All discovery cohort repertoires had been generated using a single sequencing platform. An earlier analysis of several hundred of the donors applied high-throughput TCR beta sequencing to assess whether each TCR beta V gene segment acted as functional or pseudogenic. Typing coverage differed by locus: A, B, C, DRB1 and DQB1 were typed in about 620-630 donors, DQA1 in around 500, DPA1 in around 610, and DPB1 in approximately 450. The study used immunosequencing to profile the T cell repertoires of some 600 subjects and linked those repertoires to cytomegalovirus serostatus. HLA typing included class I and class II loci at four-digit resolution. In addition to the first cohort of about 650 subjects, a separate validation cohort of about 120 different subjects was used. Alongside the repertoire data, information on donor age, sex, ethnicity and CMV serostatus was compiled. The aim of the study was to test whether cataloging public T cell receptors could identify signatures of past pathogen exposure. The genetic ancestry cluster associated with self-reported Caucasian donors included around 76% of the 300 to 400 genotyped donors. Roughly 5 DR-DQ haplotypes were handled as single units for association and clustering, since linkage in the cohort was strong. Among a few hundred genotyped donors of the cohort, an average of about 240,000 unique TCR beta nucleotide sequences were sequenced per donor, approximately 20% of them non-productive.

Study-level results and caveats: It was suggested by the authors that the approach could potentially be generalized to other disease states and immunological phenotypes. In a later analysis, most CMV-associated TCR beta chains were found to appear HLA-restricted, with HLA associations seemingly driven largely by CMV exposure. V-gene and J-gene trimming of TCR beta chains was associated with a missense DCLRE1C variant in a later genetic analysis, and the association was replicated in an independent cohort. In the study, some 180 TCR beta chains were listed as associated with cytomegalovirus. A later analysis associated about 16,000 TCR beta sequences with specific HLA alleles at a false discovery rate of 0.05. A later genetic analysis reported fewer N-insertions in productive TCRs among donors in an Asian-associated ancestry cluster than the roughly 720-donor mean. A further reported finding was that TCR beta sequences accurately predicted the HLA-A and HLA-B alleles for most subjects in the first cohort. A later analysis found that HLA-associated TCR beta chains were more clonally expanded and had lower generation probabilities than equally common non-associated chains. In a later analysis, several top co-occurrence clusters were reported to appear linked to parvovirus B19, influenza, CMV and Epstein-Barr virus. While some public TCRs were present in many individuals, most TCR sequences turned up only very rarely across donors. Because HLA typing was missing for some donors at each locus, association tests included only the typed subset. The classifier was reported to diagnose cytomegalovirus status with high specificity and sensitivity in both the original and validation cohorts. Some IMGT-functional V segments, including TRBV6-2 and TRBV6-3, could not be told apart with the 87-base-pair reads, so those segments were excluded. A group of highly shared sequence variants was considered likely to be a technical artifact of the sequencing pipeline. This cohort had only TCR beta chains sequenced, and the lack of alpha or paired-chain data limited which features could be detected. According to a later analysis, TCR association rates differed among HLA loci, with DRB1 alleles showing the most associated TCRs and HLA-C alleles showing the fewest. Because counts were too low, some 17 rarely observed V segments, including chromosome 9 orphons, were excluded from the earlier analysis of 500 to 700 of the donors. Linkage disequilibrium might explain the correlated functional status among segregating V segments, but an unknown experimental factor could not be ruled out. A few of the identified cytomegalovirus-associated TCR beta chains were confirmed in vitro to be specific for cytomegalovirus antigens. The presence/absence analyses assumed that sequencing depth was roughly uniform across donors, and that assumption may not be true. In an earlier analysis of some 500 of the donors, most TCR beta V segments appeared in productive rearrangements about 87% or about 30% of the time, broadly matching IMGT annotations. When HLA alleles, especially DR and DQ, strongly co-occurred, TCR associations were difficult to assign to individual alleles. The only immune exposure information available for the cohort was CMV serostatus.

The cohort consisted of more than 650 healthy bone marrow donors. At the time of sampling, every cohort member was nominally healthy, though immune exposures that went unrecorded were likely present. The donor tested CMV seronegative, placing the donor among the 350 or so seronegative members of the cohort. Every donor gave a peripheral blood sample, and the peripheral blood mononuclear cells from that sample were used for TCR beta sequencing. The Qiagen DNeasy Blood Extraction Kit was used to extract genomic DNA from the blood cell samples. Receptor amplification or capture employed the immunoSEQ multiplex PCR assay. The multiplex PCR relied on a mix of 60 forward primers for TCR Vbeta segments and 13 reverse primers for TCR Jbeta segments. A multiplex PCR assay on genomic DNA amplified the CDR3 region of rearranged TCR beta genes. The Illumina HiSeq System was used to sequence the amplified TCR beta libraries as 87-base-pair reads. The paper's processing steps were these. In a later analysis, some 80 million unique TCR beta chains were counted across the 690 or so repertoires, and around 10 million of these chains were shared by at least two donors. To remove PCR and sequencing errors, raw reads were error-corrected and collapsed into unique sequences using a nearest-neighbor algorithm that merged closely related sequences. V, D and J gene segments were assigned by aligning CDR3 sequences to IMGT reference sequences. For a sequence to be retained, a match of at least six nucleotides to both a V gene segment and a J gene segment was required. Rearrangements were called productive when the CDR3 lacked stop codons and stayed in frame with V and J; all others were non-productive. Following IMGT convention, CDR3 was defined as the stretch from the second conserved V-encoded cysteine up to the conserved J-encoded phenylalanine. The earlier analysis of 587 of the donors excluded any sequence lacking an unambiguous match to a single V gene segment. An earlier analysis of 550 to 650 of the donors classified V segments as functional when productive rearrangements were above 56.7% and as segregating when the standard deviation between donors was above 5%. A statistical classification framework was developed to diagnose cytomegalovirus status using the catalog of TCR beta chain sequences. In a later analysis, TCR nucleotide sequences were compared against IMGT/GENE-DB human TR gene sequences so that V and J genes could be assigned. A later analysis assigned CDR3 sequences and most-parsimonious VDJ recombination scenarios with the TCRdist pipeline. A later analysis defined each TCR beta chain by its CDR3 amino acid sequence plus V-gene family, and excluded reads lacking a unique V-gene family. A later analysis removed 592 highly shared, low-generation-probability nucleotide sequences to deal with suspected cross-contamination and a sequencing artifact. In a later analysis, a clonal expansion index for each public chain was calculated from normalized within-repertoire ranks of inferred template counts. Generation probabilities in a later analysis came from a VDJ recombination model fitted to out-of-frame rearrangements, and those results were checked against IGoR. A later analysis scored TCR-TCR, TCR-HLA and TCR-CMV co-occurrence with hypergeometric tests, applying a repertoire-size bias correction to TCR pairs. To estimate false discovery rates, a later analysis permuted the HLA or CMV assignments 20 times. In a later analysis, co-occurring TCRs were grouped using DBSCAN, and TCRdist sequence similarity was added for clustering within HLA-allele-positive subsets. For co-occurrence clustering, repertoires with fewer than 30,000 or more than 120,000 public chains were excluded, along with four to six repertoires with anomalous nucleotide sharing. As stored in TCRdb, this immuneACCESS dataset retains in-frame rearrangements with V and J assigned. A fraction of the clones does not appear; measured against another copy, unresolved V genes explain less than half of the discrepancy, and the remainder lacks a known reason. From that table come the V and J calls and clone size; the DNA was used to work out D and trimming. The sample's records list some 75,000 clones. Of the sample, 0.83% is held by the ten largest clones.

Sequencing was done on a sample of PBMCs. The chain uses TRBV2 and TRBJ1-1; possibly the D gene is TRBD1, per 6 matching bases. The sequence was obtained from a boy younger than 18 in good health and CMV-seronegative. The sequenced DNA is TGTGCCAGCAGGCTGAACAGGGACACTGAAGCTTTCTTT. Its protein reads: CASRLNRDTEAFF.